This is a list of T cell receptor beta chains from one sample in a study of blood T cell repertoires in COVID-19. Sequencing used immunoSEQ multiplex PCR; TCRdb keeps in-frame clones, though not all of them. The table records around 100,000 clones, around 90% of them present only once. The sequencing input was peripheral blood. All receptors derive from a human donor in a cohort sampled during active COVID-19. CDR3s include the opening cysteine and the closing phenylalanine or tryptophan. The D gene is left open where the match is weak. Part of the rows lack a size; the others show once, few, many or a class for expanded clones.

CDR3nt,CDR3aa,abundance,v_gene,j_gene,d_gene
TGTGCCATCAGTGAGAACAGGGGCGGTGGAGCTTTCTTT,CAISENRGGGAFF,once,TRBV10-3,TRBJ1-1,TRBD1
TGTGCCAGTAAGCCGAGGACACTGAACACCGGGGAGCTGTTTTTT,CASKPRTLNTGELFF,.,TRBV14,TRBJ2-2,.
TGTGCCAGCAGCCTCAATGTGGGGGGGGGTCAGCCCCAGCATTTT,CASSLNVGGGQPQHF,.,TRBV11-2,TRBJ1-5,.
TGTGCCAGCAGTCGCACAAGTATTCAAGAGACCCAGTACTTC,CASSRTSIQETQYF,.,TRBV27,TRBJ2-5,.
TGTGCCAGCAGCTTGGTCCTAGCGGGAGGCGAGGAGACCCAGTACTTC,CASSLVLAGGEETQYF,.,TRBV5-4,TRBJ2-5,TRBD2
TGTGCCATCAGTGACGGTGGGAGGGCCTCCTACGAGCAGTACTTC,CAISDGGRASYEQYF,.,TRBV10-3,TRBJ2-7,TRBD2
TGTGCCAGCAGTTACTCTAGCAACCCACCGAGTAACACTGAAGCTTTCTTT,CASSYSSNPPSNTEAFF,.,TRBV6-2/TRBV6-3,TRBJ1-1,.
TGTGCCAGCAGTGGACAGGGGACAGATACGCAGTATTTT,CASSGQGTDTQYF,once,TRBV6-2/TRBV6-3,TRBJ2-3,TRBD1
TGTGCCAGCAGCTTGGACGGGAGGGCTTTCGACGAGCAGTACTTC,CASSLDGRAFDEQYF,once,TRBV5-4,TRBJ2-7,TRBD2
TGTGCCAGCAGCGTAGCTAACGCGGGTGAGCAGTTCTTC,CASSVANAGEQFF,.,TRBV9,TRBJ2-1,.
TGTGCCAGCAGCCGCGGCCCGGTGGATGAGCAGTTCTTC,CASSRGPVDEQFF,.,TRBV6-5,TRBJ2-1,.
TGTGCCAGCAGCTCCCCCGGGACAAAAAAGGATACGCAGTATTTT,CASSSPGTKKDTQYF,.,TRBV11-2,TRBJ2-3,.
TGCGCCAGCAGCGGAGGGGCAGGGAGAACGAGCACAGATACGCAGTATTTT,CASSGGAGRTSTDTQYF,.,TRBV5-1,TRBJ2-3,.
TGCAGCGTTGAAGGGACAGGGGTTAATGAAAAACTGTTTTTT,CSVEGTGVNEKLFF,once,TRBV29-1,TRBJ1-4,TRBD1
TGTGCCAGCGTTACAGGGGGCAGCGAGACCCAGTACTTC,CASVTGGSETQYF,.,TRBV28,TRBJ2-5,TRBD1
TGCAGCGTTGAGGTAGCGGGGGACCAAGAGACCCAGTACTTC,CSVEVAGDQETQYF,.,TRBV29-1,TRBJ2-5,TRBD2
TGTGCCAGCAGCCAAGATTCAGGGAACACTGAAGCTTTCTTT,CASSQDSGNTEAFF,few,TRBV3-1/TRBV3-2,TRBJ1-1,.
TGTGCCAGCAGCCGACAGGGAAGGAACACTGAAGCTTTCTTT,CASSRQGRNTEAFF,once,TRBV5-8,TRBJ1-1,TRBD1
TGTGCCAGCGGCCAGGTAGAAGCTTTCTTT,CASGQVEAFF,.,TRBV6-5,TRBJ1-1,.
TGTGCCAGCAGCTCCGGACTAGCGGGTATACAAGAGACCCAGTACTTC,CASSSGLAGIQETQYF,.,TRBV5-8,TRBJ2-5,TRBD2
TGTGCCAGCAGCGTATTGCTAGCGGGGAACACCGGGGAGCTGTTTTTT,CASSVLLAGNTGELFF,.,TRBV9,TRBJ2-2,TRBD2
TGTGCCAGCAGCTTAGCGGGACTAGCGGGAGGAAGAGATGAGCAGTTCTTC,CASSLAGLAGGRDEQFF,.,TRBV7-9,TRBJ2-1,TRBD2
TGTGCCAGCACCTTTACGACAGGCCTTAGTGAAAAACTGTTTTTT,CASTFTTGLSEKLFF,.,TRBV18,TRBJ1-4,.
TGTGCCAGCAGTGAATCCATCGCCTGGCTCAAAGCTTTCTTT,CASSESIAWLKAFF,.,TRBV6-1,TRBJ1-1,.
TGTGCCAGCAGCCATACCGCGGCAGATACGCAGTATTTT,CASSHTAADTQYF,.,TRBV3-1/TRBV3-2,TRBJ2-3,.
TGTGCCAGCAGTCCCGGGACAGGAAACGGCCTCAGCCAGCCCCAGCATTTT,CASSPGTGNGLSQPQHF,.,TRBV6-6,TRBJ1-5,TRBD1
TGTGCCTGGAGTGTGAAGGGGGCTGGCGGCTACACCTTC,CAWSVKGAGGYTF,once,TRBV30,TRBJ1-2,TRBD1
TGCGCCAGCAGCTTCCGAGCGGGGGGAAGAGATACGCAGTATTTT,CASSFRAGGRDTQYF,.,TRBV5-1,TRBJ2-3,TRBD2
TGTGCCTGGAGAACCCGCAGGAACTATGGCTACACCTTC,CAWRTRRNYGYTF,.,TRBV30,TRBJ1-2,.
TGTGCCAGCAGCCTTCCAGGGACTGAAGCTTTCTTT,CASSLPGTEAFF,.,TRBV5-4,TRBJ1-1,.
TGCGCCAGCAGCTTGGAGCAGGAACCCTACGAGCAGTACTTC,CASSLEQEPYEQYF,.,TRBV5-1,TRBJ2-7,.
TGTGCCAGCAGCCACGGACAACCACAAGAGACCCAGTACTTC,CASSHGQPQETQYF,.,TRBV6-5,TRBJ2-5,.
TGTGCCGGCAAGCGGGACTCATCCTCTGGGGCCAACGTCCTGACTTTC,CAGKRDSSSGANVLTF,.,TRBV2,TRBJ2-6,TRBD2
TGCGCCAGCACCTTGCAAGGAGCCGAGAGAGGCGAGCAGTACTTC,CASTLQGAERGEQYF,.,TRBV5-1,TRBJ2-7,.
TGCAGCGTTGCACAGGGGAGAAACACCATATATTTT,CSVAQGRNTIYF,.,TRBV29-1,TRBJ1-3,TRBD1